This record concerns one TCR beta chain sequence. The specificity of this receptor is unknown. Base qualities are not at hand, and no much larger clone is one base apart. Library prep was done by 5' RACE. The instrument given in TCRdb is Illumina HiSeq 2500. The second PCR ran for about 7 to 11 cycles and used a J-beta primer mix along with a sample-barcoded 5' primer. A unique molecular identifier was introduced onto each TCR beta cDNA molecule by a template-switch 5' adaptor carrying 12 random nucleotides. Each sample yielded at least 2.5 million CDR3-containing paired-end reads. First-strand cDNA synthesis was performed from all RNA using the Mint cDNA synthesis kit, with priming by a TRBC-specific oligonucleotide. After uracil-DNA glycosylase treatment, a first 18-cycle PCR used universal primers M1SS and BC2_uni_R on all cDNA. The authors' pipeline ran thus. For normalization, 1 million high-quality reads, each with a distinct molecular identifier, were randomly selected from each sample. Reads with shared molecular identifiers were discarded instead of being binned into consensus sequences. MiTCR, set to a Q25 quality threshold and the strictest error-elimination algorithm, was used for CDR3 identification, clonotype clustering and error correction. A nonparametric unseen species model with Euler transformation was used to estimate lower-bound total TCR beta diversity. TCRdb itself trimmed the public reads at Q25 with fastp, ran MiXCR and retained productive beta chains. CDR3 protein duplicates are merged, each entry listing the most common genes and DNA. The V and J calls come from TCRdb's annotation, not from the publication. The sample contains around 820,000 distinct CDR3 sequences, 20% to 30% of them found a single time. The ten largest clones add up to under 4.5% of the sample.

The entry originates in a study of blood T cells in healthy people across ages (dated by TCRdb to 2014 to 2015). With respect to the entire study: In model experiments, template switching captured roughly one uniquely barcoded TCR beta cDNA molecule for every two T cells. To track age-related changes in TCR beta repertoire diversity, the study relied on deep sequencing normalized with unique cDNA molecular identifiers. Donors were grouped into four age groups: young (average 16 years), middle-aged (roughly 40), aged (around 62) and long-lived (approximately 81). For two donors (one aged 18 to 29 and one aged 80 or older), the study analyzed two additional independent replicas of 1 million unique cDNA reads from the same blood draw. Results and caveats for the whole study, not just this receptor: Estimates of total diversity based on one million sequenced T cells were regarded as lower bounds and as underestimates. Observed TCR beta diversity correlated strongly with the percentage of naive T cells measured by flow cytometry. Donor CMV infection status was unknown, potentially confounding age-related changes in expanded clonotypes. The long-lived group showed more naive CD4+ T cells, fewer expanded clones and increased TCR diversity than the aged group, suggesting age selection. Observed TCR beta diversity per million T cells fell roughly linearly with age, and a significant reduction was already apparent by age roughly 41. Because profiling used bulk unsorted PBMCs, naive and antigen-experienced compartments could not be compared conclusively.

Systemically healthy Caucasian individuals from Russia, 35 to 50 in total and aged about 6 to 90 years, were included as donors. About 9.8 milliliters of peripheral blood were drawn from each donor into EDTA-treated Vacutainer tubes. PBMCs were isolated by Ficoll-Paque density-gradient centrifugation, with at least 7 million obtained per sample. Total RNA was extracted from PBMCs with Trizol reagent, with at least 6 micrograms obtained per sample. The percentages of naive CD45RAhigh/CD27high T cells were determined by flow cytometry on a PBMC aliquot from every donor. These sequences were also reported in another study, on T cells of mothers and their children. The second paper states: The donors were nine systemically healthy Caucasian individuals, made up of three mothers and their six children. cDNA synthesis used all of the extracted RNA, with roughly 1.6 ug of RNA in each 15 ul reaction. In the second PCR, the M1S primer introduced both the sample barcodes and 2-4 random nucleotides. Over 8.5 million TCR beta CDR3 reads came from each mother, compared with some 3 million reads from each child. TCR recombination output is similarly shaped by thymic selection in related and unrelated pairs, with a minor effect exerted by inherited differences. Normalized repertoire overlap in related mother-child pairs was always slightly higher than in unrelated mother-child pairs, but the difference was never significant. With a sensitivity of around 97 clones per million clonotypes, no persistent microchimeric T cell clones were detected. The study used deep NGS to compare TCR beta repertoires of mothers and children, seeking features distinguishing related mother-child pairs from unrelated individuals. The mean age was 40 +/- 4 years for the mothers and approximately 11 +/- 4 years for the children. After adapter ligation was performed with NEBNext reagents, the libraries were sequenced on an Illumina HiSeq 2000 with 100+100 nt paired-end reads. Mother and child libraries were prepared a month apart and sequenced in separate runs to prevent cross-contamination. Between roughly 500,000 and 2,100,000 distinct TCR beta clonotypes were identified per donor. Naive TCR beta clonotypes were estimated from low-frequency clonotypes matched to each donor's FACS-determined naive share, without sorting.

The specimen sequenced was blood. The TCR comes from a boy between 5 and 17 years old in good health.

CDR3 sequence: CASSTESGTGIYNEQFF. The DNA reads as follows: TGTGCCAGCAGCACCGAATCCGGGACAGGGATTTACAATGAGCAGTTCTTC. This chain is built from TRBV7-9 and TRBJ2-1; 9 junctional bases match TRBD1. V loses 5 bases at its end and J loses 4 bases; junction bases beyond the gene matches: 12. CDR1 and CDR2 (SEHNR, FQNEAQ) derive from the germline V gene (reference sequence). Including the terminal cysteine and phenylalanine, the CDR3 comprises 17 residues. Of the read, only the CDR3 DNA is kept; its 51 bases are in frame from base 1.